This TCR beta chain was captured by sequencing in a study of T cell responses to AZD1222 COVID-19 vaccine. Deletions cut 2 bases from V and 4 bases from J, with 4 bases between. CDR1 and CDR2 from the germline V gene are SEHNR and FQNEAQ (reference sequence). The CDR3 runs to 12 residues. The repertoire was sequenced with immunoSEQ multiplex PCR; TCRdb's copy has only in-frame clones and lacks some. The data hold 90,000 to 100,000 clones, with roughly nine tenths observed a single time. Material: peripheral blood, obtained on day 0 of AZD1222 vaccination. The chain combines TRBV7-9 with TRBJ2-3, with D uncertain. The sequence was obtained from an adult in good health. The CDR3 protein is CASSLLPDTQYF. The CDR3 bases are TGTGCCAGCAGCTTACTTCCAGATACGCAGTATTTT. Filled out from reference TRBV7-9 and TRBJ2-3, the complete variable domain reads DTGVSQNPRHKITKRGQNVTFRCDPISEHNRLYWYRQTLGQGPEFLTYFQNEAQLEKSRLLSDRFSAERPKGSFSTLEIQRTEQGDSAMYLCASSLLPDTQYFGPGTRLTVL.